The present T cell receptor (beta chain) was sequenced within a study of T cells after yellow fever vaccination. Points from the study as a whole: Some clonotypes were seen in both the CD4 and the CD8 compartments. These made up a small share and likely arose from convergent recombination. Though weaker, the secondary response peaked faster, on day 5 versus 15. A large majority of primary-vaccination clones showed up again after the booster (under 98% CD4, 75% to 90% CD8).

Trimming at V came to 6 bases and at J to 1 base, leaving 10 bases not matched to a gene. The CDR3 length is 17 residues. Conversion of TCR transcripts into cDNA relied on 5'RACE template switching, which added a universal primer site and UMIs. From the 5' RACE reads, TCRdb called clonotypes with MiXCR, one entry per CDR3 protein. The table has under 600,000 distinct CDR3 sequences, 21% seen once. There are a few counts of this clonotype. As yet, its antigen is unknown. Here the sequenced sample was PBMCs, taken less than 25 days after the first yellow fever vaccination. The TCR comes from a young man who received the YFV17D yellow fever vaccine. The rearrangement joins TRBV12-3 or TRBV12-4 to TRBJ1-5, with 9 bases fitting TRBD1. The CDR3 reads CASSTGTGTISNQPQHF. The CDR3 DNA sequence: TGTGCCAGCAGCACCGGGACAGGGACCATAAGCAATCAGCCCCAGCATTTT.